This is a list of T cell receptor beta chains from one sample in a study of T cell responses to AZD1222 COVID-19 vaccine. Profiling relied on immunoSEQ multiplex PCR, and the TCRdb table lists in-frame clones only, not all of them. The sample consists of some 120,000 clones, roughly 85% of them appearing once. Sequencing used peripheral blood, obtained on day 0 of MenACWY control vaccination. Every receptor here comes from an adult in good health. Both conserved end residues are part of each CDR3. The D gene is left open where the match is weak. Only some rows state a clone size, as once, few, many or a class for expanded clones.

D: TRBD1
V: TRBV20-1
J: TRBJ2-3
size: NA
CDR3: CSASVQGEDTQYF
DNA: TGCAGTGCTAGTGTCCAGGGGGAAGATACGCAGTATTTT

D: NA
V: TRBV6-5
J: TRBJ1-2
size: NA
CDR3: CASSYTENYGYTF
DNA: TGTGCCAGCAGTTATACAGAAAACTATGGCTACACCTTC

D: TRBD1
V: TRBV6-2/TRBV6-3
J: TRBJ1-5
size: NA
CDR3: CASSSDRDSNQPQHF
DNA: TGTGCCAGCAGCTCCGACAGGGATAGCAATCAGCCCCAGCATTTT

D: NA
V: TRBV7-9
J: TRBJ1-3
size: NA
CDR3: CASSPEDSIYF
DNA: TGTGCCAGCAGCCCCGAAGATTCCATATATTTT

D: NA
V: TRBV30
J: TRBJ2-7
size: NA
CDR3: CAWSVKGSVGSYEQYF
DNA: TGTGCCTGGAGTGTAAAAGGGTCAGTGGGCTCCTACGAGCAGTACTTC

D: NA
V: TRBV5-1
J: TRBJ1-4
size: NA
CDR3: CASSLRGAGEKLFF
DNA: TGCGCCAGCAGCTTGCGGGGGGCAGGTGAAAAACTGTTTTTT

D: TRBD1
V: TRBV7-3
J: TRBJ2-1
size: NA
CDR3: CASSLDRGGNEQFF
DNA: TGTGCCAGCAGCTTGGACAGGGGAGGCAATGAGCAGTTCTTC

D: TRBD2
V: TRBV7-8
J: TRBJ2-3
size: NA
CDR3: CASSFLAGSFSSTDTQYF
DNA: TGTGCCAGCAGCTTCCTAGCGGGGTCGTTCTCTAGCACAGATACGCAGTATTTT

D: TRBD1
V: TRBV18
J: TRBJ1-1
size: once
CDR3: CASSPRGQGVAFF
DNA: TGTGCCAGCTCACCACGGGGACAGGGCGTAGCTTTCTTT

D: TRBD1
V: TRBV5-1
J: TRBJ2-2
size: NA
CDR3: CASRIQGFGELFF
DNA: TGCGCCAGCAGGATACAGGGGTTCGGGGAGCTGTTTTTT

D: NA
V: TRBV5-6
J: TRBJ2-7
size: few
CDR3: CASSLVGLFSSYEQYF
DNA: TGTGCCAGCAGCTTGGTCGGGCTTTTTAGCTCCTACGAGCAGTACTTC

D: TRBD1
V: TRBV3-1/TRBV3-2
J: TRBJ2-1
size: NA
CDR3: CASSGRDRGNVKFF
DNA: TGTGCCAGCAGCGGGCGGGACAGGGGAAATGTGAAGTTCTTC

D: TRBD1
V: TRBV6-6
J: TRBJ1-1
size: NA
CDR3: CASSYSTGAAFF
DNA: TGTGCCAGCAGTTACTCGACAGGGGCAGCTTTCTTT

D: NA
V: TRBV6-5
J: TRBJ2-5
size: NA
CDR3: CASSYAAGFGETQYF
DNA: TGTGCCAGCAGTTACGCGGCAGGGTTTGGAGAGACCCAGTACTTC

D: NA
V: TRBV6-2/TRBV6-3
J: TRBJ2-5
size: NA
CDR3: CASSYPSGRGQETQYF
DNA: TGTGCCAGCAGTTACCCGTCTGGGAGGGGGCAAGAGACCCAGTACTTC

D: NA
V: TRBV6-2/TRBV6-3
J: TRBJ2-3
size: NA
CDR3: CASSYIGDTQYF
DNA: TGTGCCAGCAGTTACATTGGAGATACGCAGTATTTT

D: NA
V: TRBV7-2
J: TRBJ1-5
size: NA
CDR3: CASSSQAGESQPQHF
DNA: TGTGCCAGCAGCTCCCAGGCAGGGGAGAGCCAGCCCCAGCATTTT

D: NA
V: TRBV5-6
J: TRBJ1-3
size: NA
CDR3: CASSADPSFSGNTIYF
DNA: TGTGCCAGCAGCGCGGACCCTTCGTTCTCTGGAAACACCATATATTTT

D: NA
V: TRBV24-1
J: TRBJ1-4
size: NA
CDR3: CATSDGGVQGHEKLFF
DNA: TGTGCCACCAGTGATGGGGGGGTGCAGGGTCATGAAAAACTGTTTTTT

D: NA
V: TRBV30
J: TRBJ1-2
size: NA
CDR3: CAWSRQSAGYTF
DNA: TGTGCCTGGAGTAGGCAGTCGGCTGGCTACACCTTC

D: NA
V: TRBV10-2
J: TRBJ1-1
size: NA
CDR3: CASSESTLGTEAFF
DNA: TGCGCCAGCAGTGAGTCGACCCTGGGCACTGAAGCTTTCTTT

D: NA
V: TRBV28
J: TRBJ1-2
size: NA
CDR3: CASSSPGYGYGYTF
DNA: TGTGCCAGCAGTTCTCCCGGGTACGGCTATGGCTACACCTTC

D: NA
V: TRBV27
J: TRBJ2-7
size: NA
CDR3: CASSLWGPTYEQYF
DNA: TGTGCCAGCAGTTTATGGGGGCCAACCTACGAGCAGTACTTC

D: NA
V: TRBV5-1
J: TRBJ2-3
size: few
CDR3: CASSLAETASTDTQYF
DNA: TGCGCCAGCAGCTTGGCCGAGACAGCTAGCACAGATACGCAGTATTTT

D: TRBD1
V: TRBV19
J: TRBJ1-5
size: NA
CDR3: CASSTQGGKNQPQHF
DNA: TGTGCCAGTAGTACCCAGGGGGGGAAGAATCAGCCCCAGCATTTT

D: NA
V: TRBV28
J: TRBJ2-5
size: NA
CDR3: CASSLPGRKKETQYF
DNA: TGTGCCAGCAGCTTACCGGGGCGGAAGAAAGAGACCCAGTACTTC

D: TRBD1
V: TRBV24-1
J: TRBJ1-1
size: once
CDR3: CATTNRGGTEAFF
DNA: TGTGCCACTACAAACAGGGGGGGGACTGAAGCTTTCTTT

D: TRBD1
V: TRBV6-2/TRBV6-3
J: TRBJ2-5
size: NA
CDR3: CASSRTAGGAETQYF
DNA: TGTGCCAGCAGTAGGACCGCAGGGGGCGCGGAGACCCAGTACTTC

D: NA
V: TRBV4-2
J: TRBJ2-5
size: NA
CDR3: CASSQDRSDWETQYF
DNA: TGTGCCAGCAGCCAAGATCGCAGCGATTGGGAGACCCAGTACTTC

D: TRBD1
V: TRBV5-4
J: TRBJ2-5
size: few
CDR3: CASSLGRQGSQETQYF
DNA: TGTGCCAGCAGCTTGGGAAGACAGGGCTCCCAAGAGACCCAGTACTTC

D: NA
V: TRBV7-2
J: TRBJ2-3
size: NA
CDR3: CASSLGGAPDTQYF
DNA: TGTGCCAGCAGCTTAGGGGGGGCCCCAGATACGCAGTATTTT

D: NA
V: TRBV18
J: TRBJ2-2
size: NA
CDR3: CASSPRTPANTGELFF
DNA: TGTGCCAGCTCACCTCGGACACCCGCTAACACCGGGGAGCTGTTTTTT

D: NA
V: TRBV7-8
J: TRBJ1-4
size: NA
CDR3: CASSLEGERKKLFF
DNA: TGTGCCAGCAGCTTAGAGGGGGAGAGGAAAAAACTGTTTTTT

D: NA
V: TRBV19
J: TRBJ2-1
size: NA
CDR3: CASSKAPRDPSYNEQFF
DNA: TGTGCCAGTAGTAAGGCCCCCAGGGATCCCTCCTACAATGAGCAGTTCTTC

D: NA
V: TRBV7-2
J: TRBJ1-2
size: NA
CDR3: CASSPSYRGRNYGYTF
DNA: TGTGCCAGCAGCCCGAGTTATCGGGGCCGTAACTATGGCTACACCTTC

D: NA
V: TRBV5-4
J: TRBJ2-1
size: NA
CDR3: CASRAAGWGYNEQFF
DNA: TGTGCCAGCAGGGCTGCAGGGTGGGGCTACAATGAGCAGTTCTTC

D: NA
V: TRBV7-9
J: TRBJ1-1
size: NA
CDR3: CASSLARQAPNTEAFF
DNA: TGTGCCAGCAGCTTAGCGAGGCAGGCGCCGAACACTGAAGCTTTCTTT

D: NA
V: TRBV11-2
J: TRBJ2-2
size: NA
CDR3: CASSLDRHNTGELFF
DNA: TGTGCCAGCAGCTTAGATCGGCACAACACCGGGGAGCTGTTTTTT

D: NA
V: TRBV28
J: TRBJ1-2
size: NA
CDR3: CASSSNGRNYGYTF
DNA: TGTGCCAGCAGTTCCAATGGACGGAACTATGGCTACACCTTC

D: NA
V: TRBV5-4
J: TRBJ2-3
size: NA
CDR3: CASSVGLSTDTQYF
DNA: TGTGCCAGCAGCGTCGGACTCAGCACAGATACGCAGTATTTT

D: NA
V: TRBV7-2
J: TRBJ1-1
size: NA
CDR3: CASRVYLNTEAFF
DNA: TGTGCCAGCAGGGTTTACTTGAACACTGAAGCTTTCTTT

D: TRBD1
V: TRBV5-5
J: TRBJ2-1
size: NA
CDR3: CASSLGRDRVPRVEQFF
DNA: TGTGCCAGCAGCCTCGGTAGGGACAGGGTCCCTCGGGTTGAGCAGTTCTTC

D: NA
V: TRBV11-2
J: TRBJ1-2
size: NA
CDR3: CASSFEGYGYTF
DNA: TGTGCCAGCAGCTTTGAGGGGTATGGCTACACCTTC

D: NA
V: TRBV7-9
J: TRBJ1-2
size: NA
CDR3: CASSQQPTGGYTF
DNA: TGTGCCAGCAGCCAACAACCGACGGGGGGCTACACCTTC

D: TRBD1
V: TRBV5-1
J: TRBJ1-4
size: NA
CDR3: CASRYRTGTGVATNEKLFF
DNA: TGCGCCAGCAGATATCGCACCGGGACAGGGGTTGCAACTAATGAAAAACTGTTTTTT

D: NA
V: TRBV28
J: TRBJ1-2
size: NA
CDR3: CASSFGTSLNYGYTF
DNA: TGTGCCAGCAGTTTCGGGACATCTTTAAACTATGGCTACACCTTC

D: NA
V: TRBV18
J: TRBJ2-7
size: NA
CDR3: CASSPASRTAPYEQYF
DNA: TGTGCCAGCTCACCAGCCTCTAGGACGGCCCCCTACGAGCAGTACTTC

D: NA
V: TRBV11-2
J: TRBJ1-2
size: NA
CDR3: CASSLDSTDYGYTF
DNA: TGTGCCAGCAGCTTGGACTCGACTGATTATGGCTACACCTTC

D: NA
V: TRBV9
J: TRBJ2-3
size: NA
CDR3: CASSVVGTDTQYF
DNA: TGTGCCAGCAGCGTAGTTGGCACAGATACGCAGTATTTT

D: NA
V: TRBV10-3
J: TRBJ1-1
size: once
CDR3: CAISESNPGAGDTEAFF
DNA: TGTGCCATCAGTGAGTCGAATCCAGGAGCAGGGGACACTGAAGCTTTCTTT

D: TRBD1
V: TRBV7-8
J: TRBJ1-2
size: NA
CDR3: CASSLGGGALAYGYTF
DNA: TGTGCCAGCAGCTTAGGAGGGGGCGCTCTGGCCTATGGCTACACCTTC

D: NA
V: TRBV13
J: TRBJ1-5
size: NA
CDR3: CASSLSRSNQPQHF
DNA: TGTGCCAGCAGCTTAAGCCGCAGCAATCAGCCCCAGCATTTT

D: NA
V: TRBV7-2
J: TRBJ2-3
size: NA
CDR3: CASSLGFTDTQYF
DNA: TGTGCCAGCAGCTTAGGTTTCACAGATACGCAGTATTTT

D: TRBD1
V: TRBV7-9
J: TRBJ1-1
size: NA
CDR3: CASSLVDRGQEAFF
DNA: TGTGCCAGCAGCTTAGTGGACAGGGGCCAGGAAGCTTTCTTT

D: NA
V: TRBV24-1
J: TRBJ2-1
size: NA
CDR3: CATGRQGEQFF
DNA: TGTGCCACCGGACGCCAGGGTGAGCAGTTCTTC